This T cell receptor beta chain was sequenced for a study of identical twins. Findings and limits, study-wide: Among out-of-frame alpha sequences shared by twins, low generation probability occurred in excess.

With respect to this clonotype: What it recognizes is unknown.

After template switching added a universal primer site, the resulting cDNA carried unique molecular identifiers. TCRdb re-derived calls from the 5' RACE reads in MiXCR, one entry per CDR3 protein. There are fewer than 500,000 distinct CDR3 sequences in the sample; 14% occur only once, and about 0.94% lies in the top ten. CDR1 and CDR2 from the germline V gene are GTSNPN and SVGIG (reference sequence). The ends lost 2 bases at V and 3 bases at J; junction bases unmatched: 15. The CDR3 runs 18 residues. A further study also used this sample, focusing on yellow fever vaccine responses in identical twins.

This TCR came from a woman younger than 35 in good health. The V call is TRBV30, the J call TRBJ2-3; 9 bases align to TRBD2. The sequencing input was CD4+ T cells sorted from blood. CDR3 sequence: CAWSPPLTAGGRTDTQYF. In DNA, the CDR3 is TGTGCCTGGAGTCCCCCTCTCACAGCGGGGGGCCGGACAGATACGCAGTATTTT.